This is a list of T cell receptor beta chains from one sample in a study of graft-versus-host responses after intestinal transplantation. Clones were sequenced by immunoSEQ multiplex PCR, and TCRdb holds only the in-frame ones, with some missing. The profile shows some 83,000 clones, roughly 89% of them singletons. Their target antigens are unknown. The input for sequencing was unstimulated CD4+ T cells sorted from spleen or lymph node cells, taken before intestinal transplant. These receptors originate from a human donor who received an intestinal transplant. The conserved cysteine and the conserved F or W are not part of the CDR3 here. Each record gives: J gene, D gene, V gene, CDR3 protein. D genes are given only for firm matches.

TRBJ2-1,-,TRBV30,AWSVQVYNEQF
TRBJ1-1,-,TRBV29-1,SVGPGGRNTEAF
TRBJ2-3,-,TRBV9,ASSVQSGDTQY
TRBJ1-2,-,TRBV19,ASSIEKTGKYGYT
TRBJ1-2,TRBD1,TRBV6-5,ATGQVNYGYT
TRBJ1-6,-,TRBV19,ASSLTVASSPLH
TRBJ2-1,TRBD2,TRBV10-3,AIQSGGAGEQF
TRBJ2-7,-,TRBV7-2,ASSPRDYEQY
TRBJ1-6,TRBD1,TRBV27,ASSLTGGSYNSPLH
TRBJ1-2,TRBD1,TRBV19,ASSRTGDFGYT
TRBJ2-5,-,TRBV7-7,ASSLSASRGQETQY
TRBJ2-3,-,TRBV10-3,AIGRGPSTDTQY
TRBJ2-7,-,TRBV30,AWSGTGPYEQY
TRBJ1-5,TRBD1,TRBV10-3,ATTGQGNQPQH
TRBJ2-5,TRBD1,TRBV7-2,ASSPGQAFTETQY
TRBJ2-5,-,TRBV7-9,ASSPRQETQY
TRBJ2-7,-,TRBV27,ASSPLTPLARYEQY
TRBJ1-2,-,TRBV27,ASSLLQGDHRNYGYT